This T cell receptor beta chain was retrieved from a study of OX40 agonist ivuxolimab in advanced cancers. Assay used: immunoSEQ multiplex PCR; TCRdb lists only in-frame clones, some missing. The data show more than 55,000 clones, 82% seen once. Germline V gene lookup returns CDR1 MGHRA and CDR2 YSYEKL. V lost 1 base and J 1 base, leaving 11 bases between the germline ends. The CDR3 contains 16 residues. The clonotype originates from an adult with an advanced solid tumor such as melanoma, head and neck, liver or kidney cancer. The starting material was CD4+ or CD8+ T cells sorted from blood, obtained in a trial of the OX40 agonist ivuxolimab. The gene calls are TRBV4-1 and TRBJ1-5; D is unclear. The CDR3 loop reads CASSQGTIQSNQPQHF. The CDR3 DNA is TGCGCCAGCAGCCAAGGGACTATTCAAAGCAATCAGCCCCAGCATTTT.